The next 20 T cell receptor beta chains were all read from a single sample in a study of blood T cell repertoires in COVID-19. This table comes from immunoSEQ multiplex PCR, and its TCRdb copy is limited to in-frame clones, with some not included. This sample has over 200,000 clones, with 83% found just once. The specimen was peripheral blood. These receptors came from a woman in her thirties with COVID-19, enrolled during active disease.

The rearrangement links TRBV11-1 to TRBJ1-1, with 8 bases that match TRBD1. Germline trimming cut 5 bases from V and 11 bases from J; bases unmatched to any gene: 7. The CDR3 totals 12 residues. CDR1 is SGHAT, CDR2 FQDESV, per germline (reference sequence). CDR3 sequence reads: CASSQGANGAFF. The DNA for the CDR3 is TGTGCCAGCAGCCAGGGGGCTAACGGGGCTTTCTTT.

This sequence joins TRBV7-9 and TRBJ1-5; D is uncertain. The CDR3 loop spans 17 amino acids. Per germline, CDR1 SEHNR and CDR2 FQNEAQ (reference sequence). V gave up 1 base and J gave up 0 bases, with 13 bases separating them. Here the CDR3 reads CASSLVYALPSNQPQHF. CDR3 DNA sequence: TGTGCCAGCAGCTTAGTATATGCGTTACCTAGCAATCAGCCCCAGCATTTT.

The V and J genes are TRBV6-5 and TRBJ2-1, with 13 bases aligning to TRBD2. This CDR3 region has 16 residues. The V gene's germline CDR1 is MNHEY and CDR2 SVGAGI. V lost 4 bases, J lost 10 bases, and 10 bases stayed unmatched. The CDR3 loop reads CASSLSTSGGTWEQFF. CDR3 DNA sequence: TGTGCCAGCAGTTTGTCGACTAGCGGGGGGACTTGGGAGCAGTTCTTC.

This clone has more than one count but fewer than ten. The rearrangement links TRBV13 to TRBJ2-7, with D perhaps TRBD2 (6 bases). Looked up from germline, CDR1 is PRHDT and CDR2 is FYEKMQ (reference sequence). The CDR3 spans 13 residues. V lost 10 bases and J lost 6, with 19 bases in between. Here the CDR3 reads CANTMRGAGEQYF. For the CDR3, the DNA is TGTGCCAACACCATGCGCGGGGCTGGCGAGCAGTACTTC.

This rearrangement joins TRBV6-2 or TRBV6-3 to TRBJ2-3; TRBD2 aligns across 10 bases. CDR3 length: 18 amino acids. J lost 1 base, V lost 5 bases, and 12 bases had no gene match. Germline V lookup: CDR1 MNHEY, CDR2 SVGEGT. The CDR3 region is CASSAFSGRAGGTDTQYF. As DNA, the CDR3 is TGTGCCAGCAGTGCCTTCAGCGGGAGGGCCGGTGGCACAGATACGCAGTATTTT.

The CDR3 protein is CASSPRFANYGYTF. The CDR3 DNA sequence: TGTGCCAGCAGTCCTCGGTTCGCTAACTATGGCTACACCTTC. The chain carries TRBV6-5 and TRBJ1-2, with D hard to call. V dropped 5 bases and J dropped 0 bases, with 10 bases sitting between them. The germline V gene encodes CDR1 MNHEY and CDR2 SVGAGI. The CDR3 loop spans 14 amino acids.

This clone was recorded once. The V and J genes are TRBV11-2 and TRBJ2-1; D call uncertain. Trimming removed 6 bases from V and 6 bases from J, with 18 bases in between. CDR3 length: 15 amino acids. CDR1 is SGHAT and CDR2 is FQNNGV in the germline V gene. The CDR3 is CASSLEVRAFNEQFF. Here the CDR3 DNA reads TGTGCCAGCAGTCTCGAAGTACGAGCGTTCAATGAGCAGTTCTTC.

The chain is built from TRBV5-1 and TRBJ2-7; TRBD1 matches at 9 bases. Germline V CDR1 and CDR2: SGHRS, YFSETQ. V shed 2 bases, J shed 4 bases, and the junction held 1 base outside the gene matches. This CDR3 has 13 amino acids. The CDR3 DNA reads TGCGCCAGCAGCTTACAGGGGGCGTACGAGCAGTACTTC. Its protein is CASSLQGAYEQYF. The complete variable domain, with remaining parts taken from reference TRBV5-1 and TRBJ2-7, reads KAGVTQTPRYLIKTRGQQVTLSCSPISGHRSVSWYQQTPGQGLQFLFEYFSETQRNKGNFPGRFSGRQFSNSRSEMNVSTLELGDSALYLCASSLQGAYEQYFGPGTRLTVT.

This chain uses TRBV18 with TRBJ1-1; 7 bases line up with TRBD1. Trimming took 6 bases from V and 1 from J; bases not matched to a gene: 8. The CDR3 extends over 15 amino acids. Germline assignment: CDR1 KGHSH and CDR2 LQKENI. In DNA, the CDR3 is TGTGCCAGCTCGCTTGCGGGACAGTCGAACACTGAAGCTTTCTTT. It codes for CASSLAGQSNTEAFF.

CDR3 amino acids: CASTARAQETQYF. CDR3 in DNA: TGTGCCAGCACCGCGAGGGCCCAAGAGACCCAGTACTTC. The chain uses TRBV3-1 (or the pseudogene TRBV3-2) and TRBJ2-5; perhaps TRBD2 as D (5 bases). The CDR3 consists of 13 residues. Trimming took off 7 bases at V and 1 base at J, with 10 bases between the two ends. Germline V gives CDR1 LGHDT, CDR2 YNNKEL (reference sequence).

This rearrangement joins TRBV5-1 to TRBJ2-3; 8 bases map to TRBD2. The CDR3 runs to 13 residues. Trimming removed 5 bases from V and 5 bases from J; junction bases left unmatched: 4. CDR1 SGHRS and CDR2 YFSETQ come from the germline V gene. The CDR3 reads CASSGTRQDTQYF. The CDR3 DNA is TGCGCCAGCAGTGGGACTAGACAAGATACGCAGTATTTT. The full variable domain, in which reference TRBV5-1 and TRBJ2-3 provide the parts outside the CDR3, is KAGVTQTPRYLIKTRGQQVTLSCSPISGHRSVSWYQQTPGQGLQFLFEYFSETQRNKGNFPGRFSGRQFSNSRSEMNVSTLELGDSALYLCASSGTRQDTQYFGPGTRLTVL.

CDR3 residues: CASGRGRGQETQYF. The DNA of the CDR3 is TGTGCCAGTGGACGGGGTCGGGGGCAAGAGACCCAGTACTTC. This sequence joins TRBV19 and TRBJ2-5; TRBD2 is a possible D gene (6 bases). There are 14 residues in the CDR3. CDR1 LNHDA and CDR2 SQIVND come from the germline V gene (reference sequence). V lost 8 bases and J 2 bases, leaving 15 bases between the germline ends.

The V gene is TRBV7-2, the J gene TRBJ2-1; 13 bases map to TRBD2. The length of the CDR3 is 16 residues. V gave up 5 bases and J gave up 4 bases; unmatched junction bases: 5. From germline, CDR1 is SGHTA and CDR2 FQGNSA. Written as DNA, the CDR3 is TGTGCCAGCAGCCTTTCGACTAGCGGGAGGTACAATGAGCAGTTCTTC. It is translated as CASSLSTSGRYNEQFF.

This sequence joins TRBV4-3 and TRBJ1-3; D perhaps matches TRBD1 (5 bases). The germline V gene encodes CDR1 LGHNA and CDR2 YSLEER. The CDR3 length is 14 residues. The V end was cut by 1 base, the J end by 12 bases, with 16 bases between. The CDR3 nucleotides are TGCGCCAGCAGCCAAGTAGGTCAGGGTCCGATCATATATTTT. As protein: CASSQVGQGPIIYF.

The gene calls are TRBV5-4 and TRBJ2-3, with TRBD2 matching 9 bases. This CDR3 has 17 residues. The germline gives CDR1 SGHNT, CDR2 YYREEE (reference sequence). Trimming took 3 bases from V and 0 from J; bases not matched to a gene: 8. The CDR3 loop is CASSSTRGGASTDTQYF. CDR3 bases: TGTGCCAGCAGCTCAACGCGGGGGGGGGCTAGCACAGATACGCAGTATTTT.

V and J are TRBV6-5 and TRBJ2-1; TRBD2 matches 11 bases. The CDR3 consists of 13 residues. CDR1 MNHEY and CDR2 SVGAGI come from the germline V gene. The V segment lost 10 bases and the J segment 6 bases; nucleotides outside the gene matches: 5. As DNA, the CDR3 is TGTGCCACTCGACTAGCGGGACCCAATGAGCAGTTCTTC. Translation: CATRLAGPNEQFF.

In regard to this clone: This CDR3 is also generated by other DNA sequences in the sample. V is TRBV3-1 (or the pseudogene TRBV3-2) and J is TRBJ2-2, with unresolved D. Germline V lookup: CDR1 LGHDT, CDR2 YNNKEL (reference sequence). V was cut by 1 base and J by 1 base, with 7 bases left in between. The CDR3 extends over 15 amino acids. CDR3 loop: CASSQVGGNTGELFF. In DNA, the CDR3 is TGTGCCAGCAGCCAAGTAGGCGGGAACACCGGGGAGCTGTTTTTT.

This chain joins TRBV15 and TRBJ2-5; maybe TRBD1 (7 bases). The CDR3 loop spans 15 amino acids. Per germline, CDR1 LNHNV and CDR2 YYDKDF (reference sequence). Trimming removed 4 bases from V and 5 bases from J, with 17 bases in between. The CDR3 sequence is CATSTAGGQTETQYF. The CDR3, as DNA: TGTGCCACCAGCACCGCCGGGGGACAGACGGAGACCCAGTACTTC.

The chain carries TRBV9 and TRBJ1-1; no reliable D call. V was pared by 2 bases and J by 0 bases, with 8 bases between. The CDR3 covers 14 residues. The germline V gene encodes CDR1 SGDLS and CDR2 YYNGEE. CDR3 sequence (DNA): TGTGCCAGCAGCGTGGGCAGCATGAACACTGAAGCTTTCTTT. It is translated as CASSVGSMNTEAFF.

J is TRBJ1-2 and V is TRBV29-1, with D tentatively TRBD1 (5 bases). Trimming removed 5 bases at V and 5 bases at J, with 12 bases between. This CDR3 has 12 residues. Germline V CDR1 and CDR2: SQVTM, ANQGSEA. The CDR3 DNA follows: TGCAGCGTTCTGGACACCTTTTATGGCTACACCTTC. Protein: CSVLDTFYGYTF.